This TCR beta chain was recorded in a study of shared clonotypes between healthy human individuals. For sorted subsets, 150 to 250 ng DNA per replicate equaled around 28,000 T cell genomes. Data came from immunoSEQ multiplex PCR; TCRdb stores just in-frame clones and leaves some out. The sample lists nearly 1 million clones; approximately 80% were seen once. Whole-study findings and limits: Compared with clonotypes that all four donors shared, non-shared clonotypes had lower generation probabilities.

CDR3 length equals 13 residues. CDR1 is GTSNPN, CDR2 SVGIG, per germline (reference sequence). Between the trimmed V and J ends, which lost 4 bases and 1 base, there was a span of 10 bases. About this clone: Its antigen is currently unknown. One base separates it from a far larger clone, so it is likely a read error.

Source material: memory CD4+ T cells sorted from blood. Subset: CD45RA-negative fraction. The receptor was derived from a man between 18 and 35 years old in good health. This chain joins TRBV30 and TRBJ2-5; no clear D. CDR3: CAWNKCVQETQYF. The CDR3, as DNA: TGTGCCTGGAATAAGTGCGTCCAAGAGACCCAGTACTTC. Complete variable domain (other parts from reference TRBV30 and TRBJ2-5): SQTIHQWPATLVQPVGSPLSLECTVEGTSNPNLYWYRQAAGRGLQLLFYSVGIGQISSEVPQNLSASRPQDRQFILSSKKLLLSDSGFYLCAWNKCVQETQYFGPGTRLLVL.